What follows describes a single T cell receptor beta chain. Its antigen is still unknown. Since a much larger clone is just one base distant, this may be a read error. Time point denoted: persistent/refractory GD, antithyroid drugs over 5 years with positive TRAb. Making the TCR library involved RNA that had been extracted from PBMCs. This sample is part of a study of regulatory T cells in long-lasting Graves disease. Library construction for TCR beta used iRepertoire HTBI primers and Arm-PCR of CDR3 regions. One entry per CDR3 protein, called by TCRdb with MiXCR from the multiplex PCR reads. This sample carries over 450,000 distinct CDR3 sequences, 20% to 25% of them seen once, and the ten largest clones take around 7%. Germline V lookup: CDR1 ENHRY, CDR2 SYGVKD. The CDR3 runs to 15 residues. Study-wide points: Graves' patients with persistent disease showed TCR diversity lower than patients newly diagnosed. With persistent disease, TRBV28, TRBJ1-2 and TRBJ2-5 were the favored segments.

The sample was peripheral blood mononuclear cells (PBMCs), taken when the disease was refractory, from a patient treated with antithyroid drugs. This TCR was recovered from a female donor with Graves disease. The chain carries TRBV10-3 and TRBJ2-7; 10 nucleotides match TRBD1. The CDR3 region has the DNA TGTGCCGCCAACCCGGGACAGGGGACCTCCTACAAGCAGTACTTC. Translating gives CAANPGQGTSYKQYF.